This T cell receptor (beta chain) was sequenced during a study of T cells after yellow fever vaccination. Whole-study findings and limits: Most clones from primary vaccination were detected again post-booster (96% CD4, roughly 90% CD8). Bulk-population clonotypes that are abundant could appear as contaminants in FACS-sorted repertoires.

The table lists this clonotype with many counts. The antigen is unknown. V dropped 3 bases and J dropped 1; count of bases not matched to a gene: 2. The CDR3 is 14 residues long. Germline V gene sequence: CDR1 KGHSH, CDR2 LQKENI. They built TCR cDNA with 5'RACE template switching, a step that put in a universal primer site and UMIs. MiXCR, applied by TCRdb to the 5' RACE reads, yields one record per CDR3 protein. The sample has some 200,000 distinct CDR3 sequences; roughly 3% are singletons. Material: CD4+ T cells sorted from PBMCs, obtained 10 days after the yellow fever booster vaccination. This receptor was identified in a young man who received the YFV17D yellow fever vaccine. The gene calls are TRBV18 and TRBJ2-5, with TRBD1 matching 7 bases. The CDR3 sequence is CASSPGQIQETQYF. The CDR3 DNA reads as TGTGCCAGCTCACCGGGACAGATCCAAGAGACCCAGTACTTC.